The 10 T cell receptor beta chains reported below all come from one sample, sequenced in a study of blood T cell repertoires in COVID-19 (dated by TCRdb to 2019 to 2021). The library was built by means of the immunoSEQ multiplex PCR assay. TCRdb re-hosts the immuneACCESS table, in-frame sequences only. Its copies lack some clones; in the studies checked, an unresolved V gene accounts for under half of them, and the cause for the rest is not known. The sample data list 150,000 to 180,000 clones, and 75% to 90% of these were observed just once. The ten biggest clones cover roughly 15% of the sample. The source material was peripheral blood. The receptors originated from a woman aged 40-49 years with acute or convalescent COVID-19.

The V call is TRBV6-5, the J call TRBJ2-1, with 11 bases identical to TRBD2. J gave up 4 bases and V 6 bases, and 5 bases lay outside the gene matches. The CDR3 has 15 amino acids. Germline lookup yields CDR1 MNHEY and CDR2 SVGAGI. As DNA, the CDR3 is TGTGCCAGCAGCACCGGGACTAGCGGATACAATGAGCAGTTCTTC. This gives the protein CASSTGTSGYNEQFF.

The chain links TRBV2 to TRBJ2-1, with D tentatively TRBD1 (6 bases). The length of the CDR3 is 17 residues. Germline values: CDR1 SNHLY, CDR2 FYNNEI. Trimming took off 3 bases at V and 0 bases at J, with 15 bases between the two ends. As DNA, the CDR3 is TGTGCCAGCAGTGATCCACTGGACAGAGGCTCCTACAATGAGCAGTTCTTC. It is translated as CASSDPLDRGSYNEQFF.

The rearrangement joins TRBV3-1 (or the pseudogene TRBV3-2) to TRBJ1-2, with no clear D. The CDR3 loop spans 14 amino acids. V was clipped by 5 bases and J by 2 bases, with 12 bases between them. Germline loops: CDR1 LGHDT, CDR2 YNNKEL (reference sequence). CDR3 in amino acids: CASSSGVGNYGYTF. Written as DNA, the CDR3 is TGTGCCAGCAGCTCCGGGGTAGGGAACTATGGCTACACCTTC.

The rearrangement joins TRBV4-1 to TRBJ2-3; TRBD2 aligns across 10 bases. With V trimmed by 0 bases and J by 1 base, 13 bases remained unmatched. The germline CDR1 and CDR2 sequences are MGHRA and YSYEKL. The CDR3 has 20 residues. Here the CDR3 DNA reads TGCGCCAGCAGCCAAGATCTCGGTGCAGCGGGGGGGCGGGGCACAGATACGCAGTATTTT. Amino acids: CASSQDLGAAGGRGTDTQYF.

V gene TRBV19 combines with J gene TRBJ1-1, with D possibly TRBD1 on 5 matching bases. Germline V gene sequence: CDR1 LNHDA, CDR2 SQIVND (reference sequence). V gave up 7 bases and J gave up 0 bases, with 21 bases separating them. This CDR3 is built from 17 residues. The CDR3 region is CASTSAHQQVMNTEAFF. The CDR3 DNA is TGTGCCAGTACTTCCGCCCACCAACAGGTTATGAACACTGAAGCTTTCTTT.

The chain recombines TRBV30 with TRBJ2-2; D gene uncertain. Germline V gives CDR1 GTSNPN, CDR2 SVGIG (reference sequence). The CDR3 is made up of 15 amino acids. V was cut by 2 bases and J by 0 bases, with 10 bases left in between. The CDR3 DNA reads TGTGCCTGGAGTCCTGGCGGATCGAACACCGGGGAGCTGTTTTTT. This sequence encodes CAWSPGGSNTGELFF. The whole variable domain, remainder taken from reference TRBV30 and TRBJ2-2, is SQTIHQWPATLVQPVGSPLSLECTVEGTSNPNLYWYRQAAGRGLQLLFYSVGIGQISSEVPQNLSASRPQDRQFILSSKKLLLSDSGFYLCAWSPGGSNTGELFFGEGSRLTVL.

The V call is TRBV27, the J call TRBJ1-2; 7 bases line up with TRBD1. After removal of 2 bases from V and 1 base from J, the junction contained 10 bases not matched to a gene. The germline V gene encodes CDR1 MNHEY and CDR2 SMNVEV (reference sequence). The CDR3 contains 17 residues. The CDR3 coding sequence is TGTGCCAGCAGTTTAGTACAGGGGCCAAAGTTTAACTATGGCTACACCTTC. Translating gives CASSLVQGPKFNYGYTF.

J is TRBJ2-2 and V is TRBV30, with TRBD2 as a possible D gene (5 bases). V was cut by 0 bases and J by 5 bases, with 13 bases left in between. The CDR3 totals 15 residues. CDR1 is GTSNPN and CDR2 is SVGIG in the germline V gene (reference sequence). CDR3: CAWSVRGSRTGELFF. The CDR3 coding sequence is TGTGCCTGGAGTGTACGAGGGAGTCGTACCGGGGAGCTGTTTTTT. Variable domain in full (rest from reference TRBV30 and TRBJ2-2): SQTIHQWPATLVQPVGSPLSLECTVEGTSNPNLYWYRQAAGRGLQLLFYSVGIGQISSEVPQNLSASRPQDRQFILSSKKLLLSDSGFYLCAWSVRGSRTGELFFGEGSRLTVL.

This chain connects TRBV4-2 to TRBJ2-7; 7 positions match TRBD1. There are 16 residues in the CDR3. From germline, CDR1 is LGHNA and CDR2 YNFKEQ. V lost 1 base to trimming and J lost 3 bases; unmatched junction nucleotides: 9. The CDR3 protein is CASSQARGGAVYEQYF. The CDR3 DNA reads TGTGCCAGCAGCCAAGCCAGAGGGGGCGCAGTCTACGAGCAGTACTTC.

The rearrangement uses TRBV28 and TRBJ1-1; D perhaps matches TRBD1 (5 bases). V lost 2 bases and J 2 bases, leaving 15 bases between the germline ends. The CDR3 extends over 16 amino acids. Germline V gives CDR1 MDHEN, CDR2 SYDVKM. The CDR3 nucleotides read TGTGCCAGCAGTTTACCCCCTATTGGGGCAAACACTGAAGCTTTCTTT. Its translation: CASSLPPIGANTEAFF. The complete variable domain, with remaining parts taken from reference TRBV28 and TRBJ1-1, reads DVKVTQSSRYLVKRTGEKVFLECVQDMDHENMFWYRQDPGLGLRLIYFSYDVKMKEKGDIPEGYSVSREKKERFSLILESASTNQTSMYLCASSLPPIGANTEAFFGQGTRLTVV.